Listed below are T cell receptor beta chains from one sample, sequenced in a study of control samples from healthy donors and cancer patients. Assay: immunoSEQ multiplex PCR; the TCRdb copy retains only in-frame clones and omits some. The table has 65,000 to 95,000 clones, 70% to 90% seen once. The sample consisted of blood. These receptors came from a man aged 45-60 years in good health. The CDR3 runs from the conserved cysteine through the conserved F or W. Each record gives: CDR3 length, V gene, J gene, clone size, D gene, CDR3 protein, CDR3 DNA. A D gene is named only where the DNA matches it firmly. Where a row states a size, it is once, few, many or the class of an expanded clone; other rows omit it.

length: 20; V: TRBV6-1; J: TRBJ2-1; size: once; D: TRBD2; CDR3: CASSGLLGGGGVFSYNEQFF; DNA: TGTGCCAGCAGTGGCCTTTTGGGCGGCGGGGGTGTTTTCTCCTACAATGAGCAGTTCTTC
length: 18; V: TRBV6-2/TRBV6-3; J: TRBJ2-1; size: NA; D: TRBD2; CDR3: CASSGTSGGPHRLYEQFF; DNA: TGTGCCAGCAGCGGGACTAGCGGGGGGCCCCATAGACTGTATGAGCAGTTCTTC
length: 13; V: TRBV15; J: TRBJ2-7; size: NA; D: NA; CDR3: CATSAGAGYEQYF; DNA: TGTGCCACCAGCGCGGGGGCGGGCTACGAGCAGTACTTC
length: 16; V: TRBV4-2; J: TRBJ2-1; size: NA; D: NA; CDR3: CASSQGRARAYNEQFF; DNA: TGTGCCAGCAGCCAAGGACGGGCCAGGGCATACAATGAGCAGTTCTTC
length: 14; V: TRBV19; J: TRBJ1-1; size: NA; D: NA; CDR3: CASRSPGLNTEAFF; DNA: TGTGCCAGTAGGAGCCCAGGACTGAACACTGAAGCTTTCTTT
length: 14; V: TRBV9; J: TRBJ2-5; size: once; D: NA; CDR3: CASSARIFQETQYF; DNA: TGTGCCAGCAGCGCAAGGATTTTCCAAGAGACCCAGTACTTC
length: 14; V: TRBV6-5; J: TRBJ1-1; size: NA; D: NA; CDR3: CASTPGQRNTEAFF; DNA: TGTGCCAGCACCCCTGGACAGCGGAACACTGAAGCTTTCTTT
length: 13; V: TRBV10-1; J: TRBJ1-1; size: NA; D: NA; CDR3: CASKRRGNTEAFF; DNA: TGCGCCAGCAAACGGCGGGGGAACACTGAAGCTTTCTTT
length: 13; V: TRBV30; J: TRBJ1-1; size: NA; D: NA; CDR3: CAWSLHMITEAFF; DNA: TGTGCCTGGAGTTTACATATGATCACTGAAGCTTTCTTT
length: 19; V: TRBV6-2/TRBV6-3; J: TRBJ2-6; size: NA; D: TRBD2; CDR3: CASSYSLGLADAGANVLTF; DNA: TGTGCCAGCAGTTACAGTTTGGGACTAGCGGACGCTGGGGCCAACGTCCTGACTTTC
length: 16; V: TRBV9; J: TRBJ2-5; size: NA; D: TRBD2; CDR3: CASSVAPSGGAKTQYF; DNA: TGTGCCAGCAGCGTAGCCCCTAGCGGGGGGGCTAAGACCCAGTACTTC
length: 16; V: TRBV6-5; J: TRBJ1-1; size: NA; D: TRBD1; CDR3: CASSYLRTGGTGEAFF; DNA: TGTGCCAGCAGTTATCTTCGGACAGGGGGGACAGGAGAAGCTTTCTTT
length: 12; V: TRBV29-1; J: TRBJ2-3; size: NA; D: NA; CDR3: CSVEEGGDTQYF; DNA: TGCAGCGTTGAAGAAGGAGGAGATACGCAGTATTTT
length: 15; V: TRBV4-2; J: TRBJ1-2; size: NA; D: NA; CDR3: CASSQVVGARYGYTF; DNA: TGTGCCAGCAGCCAAGTTGTGGGGGCGCGGTATGGCTACACCTTC
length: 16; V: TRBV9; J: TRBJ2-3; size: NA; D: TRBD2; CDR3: CASSVSSGGVADTQYF; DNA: TGTGCCAGCAGCGTTTCTAGCGGGGGCGTCGCAGATACGCAGTATTTT
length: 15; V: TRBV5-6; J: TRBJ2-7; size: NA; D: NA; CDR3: CASSSTPRDLIEQYF; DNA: TGTGCCAGCAGCTCAACCCCCCGGGACTTGATAGAGCAGTACTTC
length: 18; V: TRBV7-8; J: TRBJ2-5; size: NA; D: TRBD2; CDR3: CASSLGLAGDIFQETQYF; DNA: TGTGCCAGCAGCTTAGGACTAGCGGGGGACATATTTCAAGAGACCCAGTACTTC
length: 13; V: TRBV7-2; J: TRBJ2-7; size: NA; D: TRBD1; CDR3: CASSSGGLYEQYF; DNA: TGTGCCAGCAGCTCAGGGGGTCTCTACGAGCAGTACTTC
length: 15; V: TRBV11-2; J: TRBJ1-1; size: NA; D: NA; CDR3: CASSLIVARNTEAFF; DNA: TGTGCCAGCAGCTTAATCGTGGCGCGGAACACTGAAGCTTTCTTT
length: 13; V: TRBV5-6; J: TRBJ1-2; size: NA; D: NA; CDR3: CASTLGQKYGYTF; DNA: TGTGCCAGCACCCTGGGCCAGAAGTATGGCTACACCTTC
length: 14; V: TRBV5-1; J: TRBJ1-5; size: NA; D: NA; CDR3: CASSLGVGNQPQHF; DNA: TGCGCCAGCAGCTTGGGTGTGGGGAATCAGCCCCAGCATTTT
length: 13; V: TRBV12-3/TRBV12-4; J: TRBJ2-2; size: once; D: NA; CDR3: CASSFRDTGELFF; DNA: TGTGCCAGCAGTTTCAGGGATACCGGGGAGCTGTTTTTT
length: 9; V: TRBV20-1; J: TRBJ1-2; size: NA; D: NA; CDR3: CSAREGYTF; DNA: TGCAGTGCTAGAGAAGGCTACACCTTC
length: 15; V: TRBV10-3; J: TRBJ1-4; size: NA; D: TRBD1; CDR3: CAISESTGEREKLFF; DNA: TGTGCCATCAGTGAGTCCACAGGGGAAAGGGAAAAACTGTTTTTT
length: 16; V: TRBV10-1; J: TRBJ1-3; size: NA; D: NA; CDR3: CASSEAPTGTGNTIYF; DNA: TGCGCCAGCAGTGAGGCTCCAACTGGTACTGGAAACACCATATATTTT
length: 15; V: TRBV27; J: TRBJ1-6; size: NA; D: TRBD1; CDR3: CASSFGQVGGSPLHF; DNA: TGTGCCAGCAGTTTTGGACAGGTAGGGGGATCACCCCTCCACTTT
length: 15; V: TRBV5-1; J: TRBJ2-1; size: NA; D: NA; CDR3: CASSLQASPYNEQFF; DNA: TGCGCCAGCAGCCTACAAGCGAGCCCCTACAATGAGCAGTTCTTC
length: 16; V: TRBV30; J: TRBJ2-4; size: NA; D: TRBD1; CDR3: CAWSGDRGLPKNIQYF; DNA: TGTGCCTGGAGTGGGGACAGGGGGCTTCCCAAAAACATTCAGTACTTC
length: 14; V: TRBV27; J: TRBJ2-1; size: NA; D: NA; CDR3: CAGSFSLGYNEQFF; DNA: TGTGCCGGCAGTTTTTCGTTGGGCTACAATGAGCAGTTCTTC